Below are 20 T cell receptor beta chains sequenced from a single sample in a study of shared clonotypes between healthy human individuals. Some clones are missing from TCRdb's copy, which holds only in-frame ones; the method was immunoSEQ multiplex PCR. The sample contains some 1.4 million clones, roughly 96% of which appear only once. The sequencing sample was made of naive CD4+ T cells sorted from blood. Subset of the sample: CD45RA+ positively selected. All receptors come from a man aged 25 to 40 in good health.

CDR3 sequence: CASSLGGLAFVGDTQYF. The CDR3 DNA reads as TGTGCCAGCAGCTTAGGAGGGCTAGCTTTTGTGGGAGATACGCAGTATTTT. The chain employs TRBV7-3 and TRBJ2-3, with D tentatively TRBD2 (6 bases). The length of the CDR3 is 17 residues. Germline CDR1 reads SGHTA; CDR2 reads FQGTGA. Trimming took off 2 bases at V and 5 bases at J, with 20 bases between the two ends.

This rearrangement joins TRBV10-3 to TRBJ2-1; the D gene is possibly TRBD2 (5 bases). The CDR3 length is 14 residues. Per germline, CDR1 ENHRY and CDR2 SYGVKD. V was pared by 6 bases and J by 7 bases, with 16 bases between. The CDR3 DNA reads TGTGCCATCAGACCTGGACGCGGGCTGAATGAGCAGTTCTTC. Residues: CAIRPGRGLNEQFF.

The V gene is TRBV9, the J gene TRBJ2-1; 14 bases line up with TRBD2. The V and J ends lost 0 bases and 9 bases, in that order; junction bases with no gene match: 2. This CDR3 has 15 amino acids. Germline V gene data show CDR1 as SGDLS and CDR2 as YYNGEE. The CDR3 sequence is CASSVVGTSGSEQFF. The DNA of the CDR3 is TGTGCCAGCAGCGTAGTGGGGACTAGCGGGAGTGAGCAGTTCTTC.

The J gene is TRBJ2-7, the V gene TRBV5-1; TRBD1 or TRBD2 may be the D gene (5 bases each). Germline loops: CDR1 SGHRS, CDR2 YFSETQ. CDR3 length: 16 amino acids. The germline V and J ends were trimmed by 4 bases and 3 bases, with 20 bases remaining between them. This chain's CDR3 is CASSINLGVASYEQYF. CDR3 bases: TGCGCCAGCAGCATAAACCTGGGGGTAGCGAGCTACGAGCAGTACTTC.

The V call is TRBV11-2, the J call TRBJ2-1; D perhaps matches TRBD2 (6 bases). V lost 4 bases, J lost 3 bases, and 13 bases lay in between. Germline V gene sequence: CDR1 SGHAT, CDR2 FQNNGV. The CDR3 spans 15 residues. CDR3 amino acids: CASSSRDGSYNEQFF. The DNA for the CDR3 is TGTGCCAGCAGCTCCCGGGACGGGAGCTACAATGAGCAGTTCTTC.

The chain couples TRBV9 to TRBJ2-3, with D possibly matching TRBD1 (5 bases). V lost 4 bases, J lost 4 bases, and 13 bases lay in between. Germline CDR1 reads SGDLS; CDR2 reads YYNGEE. The CDR3 is made up of 14 amino acids. The DNA for the CDR3 is TGTGCCAGCAGCCCCGGACACCCCCCAGATACGCAGTATTTT. Residues: CASSPGHPPDTQYF.

The CDR3 DNA sequence: TGTGCCAGCAGCGTCAATATGGGCTCCTACGAGCAGTACTTC. Its protein product is CASSVNMGSYEQYF. The rearrangement joins TRBV9 to TRBJ2-7; D unclear. Trimming shortened V by 2 bases and J by 0 bases, and 9 bases separated the two germline ends. The CDR3 is made up of 14 amino acids. CDR1 SGDLS and CDR2 YYNGEE come from the germline V gene.

Details on this clone: An end of the junction differs from the germline gene, which may be a read error. The V and J genes are TRBV5-5 and TRBJ2-7, with unresolved D. This CDR3 spans 12 amino acids. The V gene's germline CDR1 is SGHKS and CDR2 YYEKEE (reference sequence). The CDR3 region is CASSLTSNEQYF. The CDR3 DNA reads TGTGCCAGCAGCCTGACCTCCAACGAGCAGTACTTC.

This clone appeared once. The V gene is TRBV18, the J gene TRBJ2-7; 13 positions match TRBD2. This CDR3 spans 17 amino acids. J gave up 4 bases and V 4 bases, and 10 bases lay outside the gene matches. Germline values: CDR1 KGHSH, CDR2 LQKENI. CDR3 loop: CASSLGLAGHLPYEQYF. The CDR3 bases are TGTGCCAGCTCACTGGGACTAGCGGGACATCTGCCTTACGAGCAGTACTTC.

The V call is TRBV30, the J call TRBJ2-3; D is perhaps TRBD1 or TRBD2 (6 bases each). The CDR3 is made up of 13 amino acids. The V gene lost 5 bases and the J gene lost 9 bases, with 18 bases spanning the gap. Germline V gives CDR1 GTSNPN, CDR2 SVGIG (reference sequence). Here the CDR3 reads CAWGGPYSMTQYF. CDR3 bases: TGTGCCTGGGGGGGGCCCTACTCCATGACGCAGTATTTT.

V is TRBV9 and J is TRBJ2-2; no clear D gene. The CDR3 consists of 15 residues. With 4 bases removed from V and 4 bases from J, the gap between germline ends came to 14 bases. CDR1 SGDLS and CDR2 YYNGEE come from the germline V gene. The CDR3 DNA reads as TGTGCCAGCAGCCCCGAGGTACGGGCCACCGGGGAGCTGTTTTTT. Encoded protein: CASSPEVRATGELFF. The whole variable domain, filled in from reference TRBV9 and TRBJ2-2, reads DSGVTQTPKHLITATGQRVTLRCSPRSGDLSVYWYQQSLDQGLQFLIQYYNGEERAKGNILERFSAQQFPDLHSELNLSSLELGDSALYFCASSPEVRATGELFFGEGSRLTVL.

The rearrangement uses TRBV11-2 and TRBJ2-1, with D maybe TRBD2 (6 bases). Looked up from germline, CDR1 is SGHAT and CDR2 is FQNNGV. This CDR3 has 15 amino acids. Trimming took 4 bases from V and 6 from J, leaving 16 bases between them. CDR3 region: CASSSGLNLFNEQFF. DNA of the CDR3: TGTGCCAGCAGCTCGGGACTTAATCTTTTCAATGAGCAGTTCTTC.

The gene calls are TRBV7-6 and TRBJ2-2; 12 bases are a match to TRBD2. From germline, CDR1 is SGHVS and CDR2 FNYEAQ. V dropped 1 base and J dropped 6; count of bases not matched to a gene: 18. CDR3 length: 21 amino acids. CDR3 loop: CASSLGPGQRRTSGKSGELFF. Here the CDR3 DNA reads TGTGCCAGCAGCTTAGGCCCGGGACAGAGGAGGACTAGCGGGAAGTCCGGGGAGCTGTTTTTT. Based on the CDR3 plus reference TRBV7-6 and TRBJ2-2, the full variable domain is GAGVSQSPRYKVTKRGQDVALRCDPISGHVSLYWYRQALGQGPEFLTYFNYEAQQDKSGLPNDRFSAERPEGSISTLTIQRTEQRDSAMYRCASSLGPGQRRTSGKSGELFFGEGSRLTVL.

The chain links TRBV18 to TRBJ2-6; D may be TRBD1 (5 bases). The V end lost 3 bases, the J end lost 2 bases, and 11 bases lay between the germline ends. The germline V gene has CDR1 KGHSH and CDR2 LQKENI. The CDR3 has 16 residues. The CDR3 DNA sequence: TGTGCCAGCTCACCCCTAGGGGCAACTGGGGCCAACGTCCTGACTTTC. It specifies CASSPLGATGANVLTF.

The V and J genes are TRBV4-1 and TRBJ2-7; a possible D gene is TRBD2 (6 bases). This CDR3 contains 15 residues. Germline CDR1 reads MGHRA; CDR2 reads YSYEKL. The V end was cut by 2 bases, the J end by 7 bases, with 18 bases between. The CDR3 DNA reads TGCGCCAGCAGCCAAACGGGACTCGGTTCCTGGGAGCAGTACTTC. This codes for CASSQTGLGSWEQYF.

The V gene is TRBV18, the J gene TRBJ2-7, with 9 bases lining up with TRBD1. Germline V gene lookup returns CDR1 KGHSH and CDR2 LQKENI. The V and J ends lost 2 bases and 1 base, in that order; junction bases with no gene match: 3. There are 15 residues in the CDR3. The CDR3 DNA sequence: TGTGCCAGCTCACCAGGGACAGGGATTTCCTACGAGCAGTACTTC. The encoded protein is CASSPGTGISYEQYF.

The chain recombines TRBV10-1 with TRBJ2-2, with unresolved D. Trimming took off 6 bases at V and 4 bases at J, with 15 bases between the two ends. This CDR3 is 15 amino acids long. The V gene's germline CDR1 is WNHNN and CDR2 SYGVQD (reference sequence). CDR3: CASRSVLPFTGELFF. CDR3 coding DNA: TGCGCCAGCAGGTCAGTGCTTCCCTTCACCGGGGAGCTGTTTTTT.

V is TRBV5-5 and J is TRBJ2-7; a weak D match, TRBD2 (6 bases). V lost 2 bases to trimming and J lost 0 bases, with 12 bases between them. The CDR3 has 15 residues. The germline gives CDR1 SGHKS, CDR2 YYEKEE (reference sequence). The CDR3 region is CASSFIADDSYEQYF. In DNA, the CDR3 is TGTGCCAGCAGCTTTATAGCGGACGACTCCTACGAGCAGTACTTC. The whole variable domain, remainder taken from reference TRBV5-5 and TRBJ2-7, is DAGVTQSPTHLIKTRGQQVTLRCSPISGHKSVSWYQQVLGQGPQFIFQYYEKEERGRGNFPDRFSARQFPNYSSELNVNALLLGDSALYLCASSFIADDSYEQYFGPGTRLTVT.

This sequence joins TRBV29-1 and TRBJ2-3; D is perhaps TRBD1 (6 bases). V lost 7 bases and J 5 bases, leaving 22 bases between the germline ends. Looked up from germline, CDR1 is SQVTM and CDR2 is ANQGSEA. The CDR3 consists of 15 residues. DNA of the CDR3: TGCAGCGCTGGAAATTTCATCAGGGGCGGAGATACGCAGTATTTT. Protein: CSAGNFIRGGDTQYF.

The J gene is TRBJ2-1, the V gene TRBV5-4, with D possibly called TRBD1 or TRBD2 (5 bases each). The V gene lost 4 bases and the J gene lost 13 bases, with 15 bases spanning the gap. The CDR3 extends over 12 amino acids. Per germline, CDR1 SGHNT and CDR2 YYREEE (reference sequence). Written as DNA, the CDR3 is TGTGCCAGCAGCACCGGGACCCAGGTACAGTTCTTC. Translated: CASSTGTQVQFF.